This passage covers 20 T cell receptor beta chains from one sample sequenced in a study of regulatory T cells in long-lasting Graves disease. Time point reported: persistent/refractory GD, antithyroid drugs over 5 years with positive TRAb. TCR sequences were obtained from RNA taken from PBMCs. The authors built TCR beta libraries using iRepertoire HTBI primers and Arm-PCR of CDR3 regions. TCRdb reprocessed the multiplex PCR reads with MiXCR, giving one entry per CDR3 protein. This sample has 600,000 to 850,000 distinct CDR3 sequences; approximately 31% occur once, and the top ten carry about two fifths. This sample comprised peripheral blood mononuclear cells (PBMCs), obtained when the disease was refractory, from a patient treated with antithyroid drugs. The receptors originated from a female donor with Graves disease.

The CDR3, as DNA: TGTGCCAGCAGGCGGGGGCTTAACACCGGGGAGCTGTTTTTT. As protein: CASRRGLNTGELFF. The J gene is TRBJ2-2, the V gene TRBV27; TRBD2 might be the D (7 bases). V shed 6 bases and J shed 2 bases, with 10 bases lying between them. This CDR3 contains 14 residues. Germline lookup yields CDR1 MNHEY and CDR2 SMNVEV (reference sequence).

This clonotype appeared a few times. J is TRBJ1-5 and V is TRBV2; D may be TRBD1 (6 bases). Germline assignment: CDR1 SNHLY and CDR2 FYNNEI. The CDR3 has 14 amino acids. Trimming cost V 4 bases and J 2 bases, with 9 bases left between them. CDR3 residues: CASSGNRGNQPQHF. As DNA, the CDR3 is TGTGCCAGCAGTGGCAACAGGGGCAATCAGCCCCAGCATTTT.

The sample holds a few counts of this clonotype. This chain connects TRBV27 to TRBJ1-6; 7 bases are shared with TRBD1. CDR3 length: 15 residues. V dropped 4 bases and J dropped 7; count of bases not matched to a gene: 7. Germline assignment: CDR1 MNHEY and CDR2 SMNVEV (reference sequence). As DNA, the CDR3 is TGTGCCAGCAGTTCAAAACCGACAGGGAATTCACCCCTCCACTTT. It yields the protein CASSSKPTGNSPLHF.

This clonotype occurred a few times. This chain uses TRBV28 with TRBJ1-1, with no clear D. Germline CDR1 and CDR2: MDHEN and SYDVKM. The V end was cut by 2 bases, the J end by 7 bases, with 8 bases between. The CDR3 has 12 amino acids. CDR3: CASSLPTVEAFF. The CDR3 nucleotides are TGTGCCAGCAGTTTACCGACCGTTGAAGCTTTCTTT.

This clonotype has ten or more counts. V is TRBV20-1 and J is TRBJ2-7; D might be TRBD1 (6 bases). The CDR3 loop spans 11 amino acids. V was clipped by 5 bases and J by 5 bases, with 10 bases between them. CDR1 and CDR2 (germline): DFQATT, SNEGSKA (reference sequence). The CDR3 coding sequence is TGCAGTGCTCTCAGGGGCAACGAGCAGTACTTC. Translation: CSALRGNEQYF.

Regarding this clonotype: Given a much more abundant clone one base away, this may be a read error. The chain employs TRBV3-1 and TRBJ1-2; a possible D gene is TRBD1 (5 bases). The CDR3 spans 14 residues. Germline assignment: CDR1 LGHDT and CDR2 YNNKEL (reference sequence). V was trimmed by 10 bases and J by 7 bases, leaving 22 bases between them. CDR3 loop: CANSPSAGMVGYTF. The CDR3 coding sequence is TGTGCCAACAGTCCAAGCGCAGGGATGGTTGGCTACACCTTC.

The rearrangement links TRBV3-1 to TRBJ2-5; 8 bases are a match to TRBD2. In germline, CDR1 is LGHDT, CDR2 YNNKEL (reference sequence). The ends lost 7 bases at V and 6 bases at J; junction bases unmatched: 4. The CDR3 runs to 12 residues. The CDR3 DNA follows: TGTGCCAGCACCGGGGGGGGGCAGACCCAGTACTTC. This gives the protein CASTGGGQTQYF.

Only a few counts were recorded for this clonotype. The V and J genes are TRBV6-2 or TRBV6-3 and TRBJ2-2; D is possibly TRBD1 (6 bases). The CDR3 runs 16 residues. Trimming left V 4 bases short and J 0 bases short, with 12 bases between. CDR1 MNHEY and CDR2 SVGEGT come from the germline V gene. The CDR3 region is CASSFTGNPNTGELFF. CDR3 nucleotide sequence: TGTGCCAGCAGTTTCACAGGGAATCCGAACACCGGGGAGCTGTTTTTT.

This clonotype was seen more than once but under ten times. The rearrangement joins TRBV7-3 to TRBJ2-6, with D hard to call. This CDR3 has 17 amino acids. Germline-derived CDR1 and CDR2 are SGHTA and FQGTGA. The V end lost 2 bases, the J end lost 0 bases, and 11 bases lay between the germline ends. The chain's CDR3 is CASSLGRGVSGANVLTF. The DNA for the CDR3 is TGTGCCAGCAGCTTAGGTCGTGGAGTCTCTGGGGCCAACGTCCTGACTTTC.

The rearrangement joins TRBV20-1 to TRBJ1-1, with a possible D match to TRBD1 (5 bases). The CDR3 has 15 amino acids. Germline values: CDR1 DFQATT, CDR2 SNEGSKA (reference sequence). V was clipped by 5 bases and J by 4 bases, with 20 bases between them. The CDR3 loop is CSAVGGLVGGTEAFF. CDR3 in DNA: TGCAGTGCTGTCGGCGGTCTGGTCGGGGGCACTGAAGCTTTCTTT.

This clonotype was picked up a small number of times. The J gene is TRBJ1-6, the V gene TRBV6-2 or TRBV6-3; D might be TRBD1 (5 bases). CDR1 is MNHEY and CDR2 is SVGEGT in the germline V gene. The CDR3 totals 18 residues. V was trimmed by 5 bases and J by 7 bases, leaving 24 bases between them. CDR3 protein: CASSPQEGTQSVNSPLHF. As DNA, the CDR3 is TGTGCCAGCAGTCCCCAGGAGGGGACCCAGTCCGTGAATTCACCCCTCCACTTT.

CDR3 coding DNA: TGTGCCAGCAGTCGCTACTTCGGGACAGAGGGAGCCGGTAACATTCAGTACTTC. Protein product: CASSRYFGTEGAGNIQYF. This rearrangement joins TRBV27 to TRBJ2-4; TRBD1 matches at 7 bases. The CDR3 is made up of 18 amino acids. Trimming took 5 bases from V and 7 from J; bases not matched to a gene: 20. Germline CDR1 MNHEY, CDR2 SMNVEV (reference sequence).

This clonotype was detected a few times. The rearrangement joins TRBV6-1 to TRBJ2-7, with 7 bases aligning to TRBD2. V trimming: 6 bases; J trimming: 0 bases; junction bases outside the gene matches: 14. Germline V gene data show CDR1 as MNHNS and CDR2 as SASEGT. This CDR3 is built from 17 residues. CDR3 amino acids: CASSPPAKRGSSYEQYF. The CDR3 DNA sequence: TGTGCCAGCAGCCCACCCGCTAAGCGGGGAAGCTCCTACGAGCAGTACTTC.

The V gene is TRBV9, the J gene TRBJ2-7; tentatively, D is TRBD1 (6 bases). This CDR3 region has 16 residues. Germline loops: CDR1 SGDLS, CDR2 YYNGEE. Between the trimmed V and J ends, which lost 4 bases and 1 base, there was a span of 18 bases. Here the CDR3 DNA reads TGTGCCAGCAGCAGGGGGAGCCTTAGCCTATCCTACGAGCAGTACTTC. Its protein product is CASSRGSLSLSYEQYF.

This rearrangement joins TRBV20-1 to TRBJ2-1, with D possibly being TRBD1 (5 bases). With 6 bases removed from V and 4 bases from J, the gap between germline ends came to 10 bases. This CDR3 spans 12 amino acids. Per germline, CDR1 DFQATT and CDR2 SNEGSKA (reference sequence). The DNA of the CDR3 is TGCAGTGCACCGACAGTTTACAATGAGCAGTTCTTC. It yields the protein CSAPTVYNEQFF.

This clonotype came up a few times. The chain has TRBV12-3 or TRBV12-4 and TRBJ1-2, with TRBD1 identical over 8 bases. CDR3 size: 17 residues. V was pared by 6 bases and J by 7 bases, with 19 bases of the junction left unmatched. The CDR3 here is CASSLARGTGGVGGYTF. For the CDR3, the DNA is TGTGCCAGCAGCCTTGCCCGCGGGACAGGCGGAGTAGGTGGCTACACCTTC.

This clonotype came up many times. CDR3: CASRTGQGSSGANVLTF. CDR3 sequence (DNA): TGTGCCAGCAGAACAGGACAGGGAAGCTCTGGGGCCAACGTCCTGACTTTC. The rearrangement joins TRBV28 to TRBJ2-6; TRBD1 matches at 8 bases. The CDR3 is 17 amino acids. Trimming at V came to 6 bases and at J to 0 bases, leaving 7 bases not matched to a gene. CDR1 is MDHEN, CDR2 SYDVKM, per germline. The whole variable domain, remainder taken from reference TRBV28 and TRBJ2-6, is DVKVTQSSRYLVKRTGEKVFLECVQDMDHENMFWYRQDPGLGLRLIYFSYDVKMKEKGDIPEGYSVSREKKERFSLILESASTNQTSMYLCASRTGQGSSGANVLTFGAGSRLTVL.

This clonotype has a handful of counts. V gene TRBV6-1 combines with J gene TRBJ1-1; no clear D gene. Germline V lookup: CDR1 MNHNS, CDR2 SASEGT. The CDR3 spans 11 residues. V was clipped by 11 bases and J by 1 base, with 8 bases between them. CDR3 amino acids: CAAIGNTEAFF. The CDR3 DNA reads as TGTGCCGCAATAGGGAACACTGAAGCTTTCTTT.

This clonotype was detected a few times. This chain uses TRBV5-1 with TRBJ1-1, with 7 bases matching TRBD1. The CDR3 has 13 amino acids. After removal of 4 bases from V and 7 bases from J, the junction contained 7 bases not matched to a gene. Germline CDR1 reads SGHRS; CDR2 reads YFSETQ. DNA of the CDR3: TGCGCCAGCAGCGTTGGGACAGCAGGTGAAGCTTTCTTT. As protein: CASSVGTAGEAFF.

The chain combines TRBV5-1 with TRBJ2-5; the D is unclear. V lost 1 base to trimming and J lost 0 bases, with 10 bases between them. Looked up from germline, CDR1 is SGHRS and CDR2 is YFSETQ. The CDR3 consists of 15 residues. CDR3 nucleotide sequence: TGCGCCAGCAGCTTGACGAGTACATACCAAGAGACCCAGTACTTC. Protein: CASSLTSTYQETQYF.